This TCR beta chain stems from a study of cytomegalovirus exposure and HLA in healthy donors. Study as a whole: Assignment to the Caucasian-associated ancestry cluster applied to around four fifths of the approximately 360 genotyped donors.

The primer mix had 60 Vbeta and 13 Jbeta primers. Here immunoSEQ multiplex PCR was the method, and the copy in TCRdb shows in-frame clones only, minus some. In the table there are under 150,000 clones, about 80% of which are singletons. A remark on this clone: Its antigen is unknown.

The CDR3 spans 10 residues. V lost 5 bases and J lost 11; bases outside the gene matches: 1. Germline-derived CDR1 and CDR2 are SGHTS and YDEGEE. Study findings and constraints: One cluster of highly shared sequence variants probably arose as a sequencing artifact. Productive rates of about 90% or about 30% were seen for most TCR beta V segments in an earlier analysis.

The chain employs TRBV5-8 and TRBJ1-1, with 9 bases lining up with TRBD1. The source is a boy aged 2 to 10 in good health and CMV-seronegative. Material: PBMCs. CDR3 in DNA: TGTGCCAGCAGGGGGACAGGGGCTTTCTTT. It codes for CASRGTGAFF.